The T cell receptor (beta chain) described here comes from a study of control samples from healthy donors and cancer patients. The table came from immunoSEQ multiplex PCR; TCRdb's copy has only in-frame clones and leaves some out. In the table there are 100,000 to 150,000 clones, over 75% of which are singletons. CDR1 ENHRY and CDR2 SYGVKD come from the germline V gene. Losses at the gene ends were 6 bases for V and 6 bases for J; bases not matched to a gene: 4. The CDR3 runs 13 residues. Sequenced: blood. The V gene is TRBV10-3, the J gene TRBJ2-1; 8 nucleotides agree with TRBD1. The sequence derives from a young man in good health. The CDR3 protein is CAIRGRGLNEQFF. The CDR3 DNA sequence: TGTGCCATCAGGGGCAGGGGGCTCAATGAGCAGTTCTTC.